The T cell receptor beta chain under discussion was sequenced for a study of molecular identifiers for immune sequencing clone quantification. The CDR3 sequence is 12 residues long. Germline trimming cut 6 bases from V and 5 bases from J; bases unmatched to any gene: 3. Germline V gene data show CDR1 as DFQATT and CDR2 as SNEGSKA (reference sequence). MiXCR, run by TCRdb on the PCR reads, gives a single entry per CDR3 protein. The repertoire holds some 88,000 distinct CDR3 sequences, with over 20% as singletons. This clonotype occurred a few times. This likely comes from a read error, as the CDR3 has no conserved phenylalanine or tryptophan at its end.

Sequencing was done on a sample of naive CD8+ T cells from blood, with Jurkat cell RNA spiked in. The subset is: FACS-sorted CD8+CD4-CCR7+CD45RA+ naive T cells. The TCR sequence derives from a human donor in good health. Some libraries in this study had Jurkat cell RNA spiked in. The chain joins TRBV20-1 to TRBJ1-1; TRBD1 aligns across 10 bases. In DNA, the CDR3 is TGCAGTGCCTGGACAGGGGGGACTGAAGCTTTCCTT. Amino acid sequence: CSAWTGGTEAFL.